This TCR beta chain emerged from a study of blood T cell repertoires in COVID-19. Trimming cost V 6 bases and J 0 bases, with 15 bases left between them. Germline-derived CDR1 and CDR2 are MGHDK and SYGVNS. The CDR3 consists of 16 residues. Generated by immunoSEQ multiplex PCR, the TCRdb table keeps only in-frame clones and is missing some. The sample holds around 200,000 clones, around 86% seen once. Assignment of participants to cohorts was predicated upon participant-reported clinical history. Specimen: PBMCs or T cells enriched from blood (not recorded which). The chain is built from TRBV25-1 and TRBJ1-5; D perhaps matches TRBD1 (6 bases). The sequence came from a woman in her forties with acute COVID-19. Written as DNA, the CDR3 is TGTGCCAGCAGCGGAGCGACAGGTTCTAGCAATCAGCCCCAGCATTTT. Translated: CASSGATGSSNQPQHF.